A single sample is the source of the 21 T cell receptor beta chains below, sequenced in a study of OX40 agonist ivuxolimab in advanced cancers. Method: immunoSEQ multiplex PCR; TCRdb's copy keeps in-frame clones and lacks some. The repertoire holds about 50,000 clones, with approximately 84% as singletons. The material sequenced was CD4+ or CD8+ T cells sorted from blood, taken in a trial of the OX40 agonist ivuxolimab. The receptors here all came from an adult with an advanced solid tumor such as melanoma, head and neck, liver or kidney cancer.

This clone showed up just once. Here the CDR3 reads CASSTDSDVVGEQYF. The CDR3 DNA follows: TGTGCCAGTAGTACCGACAGCGACGTCGTGGGGGAGCAGTACTTC. The chain links TRBV19 to TRBJ2-7; a possible D gene is TRBD1 (5 bases). CDR1 and CDR2 from the germline V gene are LNHDA and SQIVND (reference sequence). The V and J ends lost 4 bases and 7 bases respectively, with 20 bases between them. This CDR3 is 15 amino acids long.

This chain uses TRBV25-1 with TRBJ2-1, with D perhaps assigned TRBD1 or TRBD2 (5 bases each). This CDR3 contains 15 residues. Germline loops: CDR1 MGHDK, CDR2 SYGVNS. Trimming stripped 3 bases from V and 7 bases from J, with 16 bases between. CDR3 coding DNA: TGTGCCAGCAGTGACCCGGGACCCTATGTGAATGAGCAGTTCTTC. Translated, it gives CASSDPGPYVNEQFF.

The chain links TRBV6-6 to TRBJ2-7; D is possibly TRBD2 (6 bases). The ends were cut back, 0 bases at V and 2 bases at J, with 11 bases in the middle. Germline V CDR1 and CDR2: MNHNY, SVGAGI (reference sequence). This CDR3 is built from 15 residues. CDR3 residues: CASSYSPSAPYEQYF. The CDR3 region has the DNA TGTGCCAGCAGTTACTCCCCTAGCGCTCCCTACGAGCAGTACTTC.

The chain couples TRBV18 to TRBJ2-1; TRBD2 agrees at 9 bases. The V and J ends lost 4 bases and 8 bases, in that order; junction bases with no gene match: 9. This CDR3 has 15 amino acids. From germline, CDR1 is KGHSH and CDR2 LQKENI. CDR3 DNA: TGTGCCAGCTCACTACGGCGGCGGGAGGGGGATGAGCAGTTCTTC. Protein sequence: CASSLRRREGDEQFF.

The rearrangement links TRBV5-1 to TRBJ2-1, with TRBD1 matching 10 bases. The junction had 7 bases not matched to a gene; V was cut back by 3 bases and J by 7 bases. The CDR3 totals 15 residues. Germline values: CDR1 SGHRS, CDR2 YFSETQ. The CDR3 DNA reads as TGCGCCAGCAGCTGGTCCGGGACAGGGGTGAATGAGCAGTTCTTC. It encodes CASSWSGTGVNEQFF.

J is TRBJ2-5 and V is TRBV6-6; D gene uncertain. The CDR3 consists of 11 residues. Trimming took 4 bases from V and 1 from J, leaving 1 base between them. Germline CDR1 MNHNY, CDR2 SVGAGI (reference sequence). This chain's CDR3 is CASSSQETQYF. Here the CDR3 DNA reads TGTGCCAGCAGTTCCCAAGAGACCCAGTACTTC.

CDR3 bases: TGCGCCAGCAGTCCCCTACCAGTCGGGTCCCAGTTCTTC. Amino acid sequence: CASSPLPVGSQFF. The V gene is TRBV10-1, the J gene TRBJ2-1; D gene unclear. CDR3 length equals 13 residues. Between the trimmed V and J ends, which lost 5 bases and 13 bases, there was a span of 18 bases. Germline V gene data show CDR1 as WNHNN and CDR2 as SYGVQD (reference sequence).

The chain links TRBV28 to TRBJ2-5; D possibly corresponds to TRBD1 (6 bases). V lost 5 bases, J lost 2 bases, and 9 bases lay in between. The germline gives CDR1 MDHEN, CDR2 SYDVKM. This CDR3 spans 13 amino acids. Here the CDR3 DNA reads TGTGCCAGCAGTCTAGGGACACAAGAGACCCAGTACTTC. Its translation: CASSLGTQETQYF.

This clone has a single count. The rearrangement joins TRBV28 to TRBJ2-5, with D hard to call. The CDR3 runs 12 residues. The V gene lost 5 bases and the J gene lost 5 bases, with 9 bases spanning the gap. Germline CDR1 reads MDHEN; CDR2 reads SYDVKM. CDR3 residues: CASSPSPETQYF. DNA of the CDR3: TGTGCCAGCAGTCCGTCCCCGGAGACCCAGTACTTC.

CDR3 sequence: CSVGTSRSPDTQYF. The DNA of the CDR3 is TGCAGCGTTGGGACTAGTCGGTCCCCAGATACGCAGTATTTT. V is TRBV29-1 and J is TRBJ2-3; TRBD2 agrees at 7 bases. This CDR3 is 14 amino acids long. Germline loops: CDR1 SQVTM, CDR2 ANQGSEA. V lost 4 bases, J lost 4 bases, and 8 bases stayed unmatched.

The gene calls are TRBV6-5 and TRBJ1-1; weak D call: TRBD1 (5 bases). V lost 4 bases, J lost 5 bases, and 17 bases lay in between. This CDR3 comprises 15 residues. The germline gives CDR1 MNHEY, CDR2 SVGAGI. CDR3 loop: CASSSSGHRRTEAFF. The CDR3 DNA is TGTGCCAGCAGTTCCAGTGGCCACAGGCGGACTGAAGCTTTCTTT.

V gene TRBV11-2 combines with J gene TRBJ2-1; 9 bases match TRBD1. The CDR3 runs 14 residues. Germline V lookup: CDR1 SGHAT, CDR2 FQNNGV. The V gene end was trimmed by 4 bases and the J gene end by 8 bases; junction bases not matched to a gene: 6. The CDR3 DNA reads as TGTGCCAGCAGCTCGGGACAGGGTCGGCATGAGCAGTTCTTC. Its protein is CASSSGQGRHEQFF.

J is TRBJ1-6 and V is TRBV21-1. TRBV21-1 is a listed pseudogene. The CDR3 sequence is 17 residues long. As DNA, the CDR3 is TGTGCCAGCAGCAAAGATTGGGGAGGCCGCTATAATTCACCCCTCCACTTT. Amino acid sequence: CASSKDWGGRYNSPLHF.

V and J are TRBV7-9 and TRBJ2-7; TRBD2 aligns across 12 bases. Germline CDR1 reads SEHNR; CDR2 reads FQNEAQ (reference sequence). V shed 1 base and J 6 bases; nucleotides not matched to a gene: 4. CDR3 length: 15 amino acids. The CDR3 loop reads CASSLELAGGSEQYF. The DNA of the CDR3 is TGTGCCAGCAGCTTAGAGCTAGCGGGAGGGTCCGAGCAGTACTTC.

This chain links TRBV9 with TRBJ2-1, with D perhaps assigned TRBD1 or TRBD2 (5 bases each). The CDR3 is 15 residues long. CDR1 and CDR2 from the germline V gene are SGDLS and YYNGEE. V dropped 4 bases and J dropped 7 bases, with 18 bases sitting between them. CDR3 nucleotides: TGTGCCAGCAGCCCCCTTTACGGGGCTCTTAATGAGCAGTTCTTC. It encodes CASSPLYGALNEQFF.

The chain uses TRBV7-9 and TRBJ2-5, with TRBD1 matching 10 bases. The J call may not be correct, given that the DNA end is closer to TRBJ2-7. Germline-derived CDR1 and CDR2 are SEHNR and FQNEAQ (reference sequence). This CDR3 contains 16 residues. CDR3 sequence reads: CASSLIRDRGSYEQYF. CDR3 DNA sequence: TGTGCCAGCAGCTTAATCCGGGACAGGGGTTCCTACGAGCAGTACTTC.

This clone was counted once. The CDR3 loop reads CASSLGGVGGSTEAFF. DNA for the CDR3: TGTGCCAGCAGCTTAGGTGGGGTGGGAGGGTCCACTGAAGCTTTCTTT. The V call is TRBV7-3, the J call TRBJ1-1, with D uncertain. Germline CDR1 reads SGHTA; CDR2 reads FQGTGA. The CDR3 consists of 16 residues. The V end was cut by 2 bases, the J end by 4 bases, with 17 bases between.

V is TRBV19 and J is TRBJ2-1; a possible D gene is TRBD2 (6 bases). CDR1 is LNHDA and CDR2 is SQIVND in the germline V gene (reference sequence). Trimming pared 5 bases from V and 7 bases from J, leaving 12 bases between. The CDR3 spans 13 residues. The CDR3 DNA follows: TGTGCCAGTAGTGGAGGGCCGGGTAATGAGCAGTTCTTC. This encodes CASSGGPGNEQFF.

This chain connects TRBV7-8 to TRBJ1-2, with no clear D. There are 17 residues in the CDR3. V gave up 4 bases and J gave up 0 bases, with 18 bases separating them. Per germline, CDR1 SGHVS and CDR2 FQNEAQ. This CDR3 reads CASSSDTRTGANYGYTF. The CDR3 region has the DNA TGTGCCAGCAGCTCCGACACCAGGACCGGAGCTAACTATGGCTACACCTTC. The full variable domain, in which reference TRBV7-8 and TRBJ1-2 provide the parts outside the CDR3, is GAGVSQSPRYKVAKRGQDVALRCDPISGHVSLFWYQQALGQGPEFLTYFQNEAQLDKSGLPSDRFFAERPEGSVSTLKIQRTQQEDSAVYLCASSSDTRTGANYGYTFGSGTRLTVV.

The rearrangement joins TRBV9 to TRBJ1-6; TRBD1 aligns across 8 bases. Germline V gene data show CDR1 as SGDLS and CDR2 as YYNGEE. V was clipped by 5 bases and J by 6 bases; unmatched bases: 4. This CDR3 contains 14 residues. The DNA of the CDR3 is TGTGCCAGCAGAGGAACAGGGGGTAATTCACCCCTCCACTTT. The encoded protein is CASRGTGGNSPLHF.

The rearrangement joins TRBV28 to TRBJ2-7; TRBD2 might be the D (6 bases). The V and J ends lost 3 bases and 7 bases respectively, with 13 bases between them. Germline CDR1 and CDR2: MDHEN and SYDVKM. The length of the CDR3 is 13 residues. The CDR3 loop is CASSLPRGREQYF. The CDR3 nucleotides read TGTGCCAGCAGTTTGCCGAGAGGGAGGGAGCAGTACTTC.